This is a list of T cell receptor beta chains from one sample in a study of breast tumors, draining lymph nodes, adjacent tissues. MiXCR, applied by TCRdb to the multiplex PCR reads, yields one record per CDR3 protein. The sample has more than 30,000 distinct CDR3 sequences; about 63% are singletons. The sample consisted of breast tumor tissue. These TCRs come from a female donor with breast cancer. Some clones in this sample may be carry-over from other donors' samples. Both conserved end residues are part of each CDR3. The D gene is left open where the match is weak. Rows give clone size only sometimes, using once, few, many, or a class for an expanded clone.

DNA	CDR3	D	length	V	size	J
TGTGCCAGCAGTTTCCCCCCCCGAGACAGGGATTACGAGCGGTACTTC	CASSFPPRDRDYERYF	TRBD1	16	TRBV12-3/TRBV12-4	NA	TRBJ2-7
TGTGCCAGCAAGATTATAGGGGACAGTTCGAACACCGGGGAGCTGTTTTTT	CASKIIGDSSNTGELFF	TRBD1	17	TRBV2	NA	TRBJ2-2
TGTGCCAGCAGTTCGATCTTCGAGACTAGCGGGGCTTACAATGAGCAGTTCTTC	CASSSIFETSGAYNEQFF	TRBD2	18	TRBV27	NA	TRBJ2-1
TGTGCCAGTAGTCGGACAGGCGGCAATCAGCCCCAGCATTTT	CASSRTGGNQPQHF	TRBD1	14	TRBV19	few	TRBJ1-5
TGTGCCAGTAACTTTGGGGGTGCCTACGAGCAGTACTTC	CASNFGGAYEQYF	NA	13	TRBV19	NA	TRBJ2-7
TGCAGTGCTAGACTCAGGACTAGCGGGGGATCCAATGAGCAGTTCTTC	CSARLRTSGGSNEQFF	TRBD2	16	TRBV20-1	many	TRBJ2-1
TGTGCCTGGGCTCCCGGGGGACCCTACGAGCAGTACTTC	CAWAPGGPYEQYF	NA	13	TRBV30	NA	TRBJ2-7
TGTGCCAGCAGCTTAGACGCCCAGCGGGGGGGCAATACGCAGTATTTT	CASSLDAQRGGNTQYF	TRBD2	16	TRBV7-2	NA	TRBJ2-3
TGTGCCAGCAGCGTAGGACGGACCTCTGGAAACACCATATATTTT	CASSVGRTSGNTIYF	NA	15	TRBV9	NA	TRBJ1-3
TGTGCCAGCAGCTTAGAGCCTAGCGGGGTCCTTAGCACAGATACGCAGTATTTT	CASSLEPSGVLSTDTQYF	TRBD2	18	TRBV7-2	NA	TRBJ2-3
TGTGCCAGCAGCTTAGCCGTCCTAGCGGGTAATGAGCAGTTCTTC	CASSLAVLAGNEQFF	TRBD2	15	TRBV11-1	NA	TRBJ2-1
TGCAGCGTTGAAGACGGGCGGGAGGGGCTCTACGAGCAGTACTTC	CSVEDGREGLYEQYF	TRBD2	15	TRBV29-1	NA	TRBJ2-7
TGTGCCAGCAGTGAAAGAAATGAAAAACTGTTTTTT	CASSERNEKLFF	NA	12	TRBV2	NA	TRBJ1-4
TGTGCCACCCGACAAGGAACTCTTCTTGGCTACACCTTC	CATRQGTLLGYTF	NA	13	TRBV10-3	few	TRBJ1-2
TGTGCCAGCAGCTTTTTGAAGCAGGGCGGACAGCCCCAGCATTTT	CASSFLKQGGQPQHF	NA	15	TRBV5-8	many	TRBJ1-5
TGTGCCACCAGCAGAGATCGGGTAGTGGCCCAGACCCAGCATTTT	CATSRDRVVAQTQHF	NA	15	TRBV15	NA	TRBJ1-5
TGTGCCAGCAGCCCAGGTGGGGGCCCCTACGAGCAGTACTTC	CASSPGGGPYEQYF	NA	14	TRBV9	NA	TRBJ2-7
TGTGCCAGCAGTCTTCCGGGACTGGGGAACAATCAGCCCCAGCATTTT	CASSLPGLGNNQPQHF	NA	16	TRBV6-6	many	TRBJ1-5
TGTGCCAGCAAGAGGATGGGACCGTCCTATGGCTACACCTTC	CASKRMGPSYGYTF	NA	14	TRBV12-3/TRBV12-4	NA	TRBJ1-2
TGTGCCAGCAGCTTAGGCGGGGCTAGCACAGATACGCAGTATTTT	CASSLGGASTDTQYF	NA	15	TRBV7-9	NA	TRBJ2-3
TGCGCCAGCAGTGAAAGAGCGAACACCGGGGAGCTGTTTTTT	CASSERANTGELFF	NA	14	TRBV10-2	NA	TRBJ2-2
TGTGCCAGCAGCCGATGGGACACGCAGTATTTT	CASSRWDTQYF	NA	11	TRBV7-3	NA	TRBJ2-3
TGTGCCAGCAGTTTAGGGGGACTAGCGGCGGAGACCCAGTACTTC	CASSLGGLAAETQYF	TRBD2	15	TRBV12-3/TRBV12-4	NA	TRBJ2-5
TGTGCCAGCAGCTCCCTTGCGGGAGGGCCGATAGATACGCAGTATTTT	CASSSLAGGPIDTQYF	TRBD2	16	TRBV7-9	NA	TRBJ2-3
TGTGCCACTCAGGGAGGGACGGACGAGCAGTACTTC	CATQGGTDEQYF	TRBD2	12	TRBV2	NA	TRBJ2-7
TGTGCCAGCAGTTATGGGACAGGGGGAAGTGGCTACACCTTC	CASSYGTGGSGYTF	TRBD1	14	TRBV6-5	NA	TRBJ1-2
TGCGCCAGCAGCGGGCTAGCATCGGATACGCAGTATTTT	CASSGLASDTQYF	NA	13	TRBV5-1	NA	TRBJ2-3
TGTGCCAGCAGACCCTACGGCACAGCCGGCTATGGCTACACCTTC	CASRPYGTAGYGYTF	NA	15	TRBV5-4	NA	TRBJ1-2
TGCAGTGCTACTGGGTCAGACTCCTACGAGCAGTACTTC	CSATGSDSYEQYF	NA	13	TRBV20-1	NA	TRBJ2-7
TGCAGTGCTAGAGTGTCAGGGAACTCTGGGAACACCATATATTTT	CSARVSGNSGNTIYF	NA	15	TRBV20-1	NA	TRBJ1-3
TGTGCCAGCAGCCGATCGACAGGGTACGAGCAGTACTTC	CASSRSTGYEQYF	TRBD1	13	TRBV6-6	NA	TRBJ2-7
TGTGCCAGCAGCTTGGGAGGGGGTCTGGGGGAAAAACTGTTTTTT	CASSLGGGLGEKLFF	NA	15	TRBV7-2	many	TRBJ1-4
TGTGCCACCACCCGAGACAGGAATGAAAAACTGTTTTTT	CATTRDRNEKLFF	NA	13	TRBV2	NA	TRBJ1-4
TGTGCCAGCAGCTCAAACACCGGGACTAGTCAAGAGACCCAGTACTTC	CASSSNTGTSQETQYF	TRBD2	16	TRBV7-9	many	TRBJ2-5
TGCAGCGTTGGGGGTGGCAATTCACCCCTCCACTTT	CSVGGGNSPLHF	NA	12	TRBV29-1	many	TRBJ1-6
TGTGCCAGCAGCGCCGAGTGGAGCTCCTACAATGAGCAGTTCTTC	CASSAEWSSYNEQFF	NA	15	TRBV7-9	many	TRBJ2-1
TGTGCCAGCAGCGTAGGAGGTTATACATGGTACTTC	CASSVGGYTWYF	NA	12	TRBV9	many	TRBJ2-4
TGCGCCAGCAACCAAGATCCCCAGGGGGCGGACGAGCAGTACTTC	CASNQDPQGADEQYF	TRBD1	15	TRBV4-3	NA	TRBJ2-7
TGTGCCACCAGTGATTTCCCTCGGAGGGCGGGCGGGGAGCTGTTTTTC	CATSDFPRRAGGELFF	NA	16	TRBV24-1	NA	TRBJ2-2
TGTGCCAGTAGTGTGGGACAGCAAGAGACCCAGTACTTC	CASSVGQQETQYF	TRBD1	13	TRBV19	NA	TRBJ2-5
TGTGCCAGCAGTTGGACAGGGGGTACCTACGAGCAGTACTTC	CASSWTGGTYEQYF	TRBD1	14	TRBV7-2	NA	TRBJ2-7
TGTGCCAGCAGCTCCGGACAGGGGGCAGGACGCACCGGGGAGCTGTTTTTT	CASSSGQGAGRTGELFF	TRBD1	17	TRBV7-9	NA	TRBJ2-2
TGTGCCATCAGTGATGGACTAGGGGTAAAGACCCAGTACTTC	CAISDGLGVKTQYF	TRBD2	14	TRBV10-3	medium-sized	TRBJ2-5
TGTGCCAGCAGTTTCCAGCAGGTAGCCAAAAACATTCAGTACTTC	CASSFQQVAKNIQYF	NA	15	TRBV28	many	TRBJ2-4
TGTGCCAGCAGCCCCGGAAGCGGGAGATACGAGCAGTACTTC	CASSPGSGRYEQYF	TRBD2	14	TRBV7-3	NA	TRBJ2-7
TGCAGTGCTTGGTCCCCCGGCGAGCAGTACTTC	CSAWSPGEQYF	NA	11	TRBV20-1	once	TRBJ2-7
TGTGCCAGCAGCCCGACTAGCGCGGAGACCCAGTACTTC	CASSPTSAETQYF	TRBD2	13	TRBV7-9	medium-sized	TRBJ2-5
TGTGCCAGCAGTTTATTCGCGACAGGGACCTACGAGCAGTACTTC	CASSLFATGTYEQYF	TRBD1	15	TRBV27	many	TRBJ2-7